A selection of T cell receptor beta chains follows, all from one sample in a study of blood T cell repertoires in COVID-19. Clones were sequenced by immunoSEQ multiplex PCR, and TCRdb holds only the in-frame ones, with some missing. This table holds roughly 240,000 clones, approximately 80% found once. Specimen: peripheral blood. The receptors were sampled from a man aged 40-50 years who had recovered from COVID-19. Both conserved end residues are part of each CDR3. Fields, in order: V gene, D gene, J gene, clone size, CDR3 DNA, CDR3 protein. D genes are given only for firm matches. A row's size may be missing; if present it is once, few, many or a size class.

V: TRBV4-3; D: -; J: TRBJ2-5; size: few; DNA: TGCGCCAGCAGCCAAGAATATCAGGAGACCCAGTACTTC; CDR3: CASSQEYQETQYF
V: TRBV19; D: -; J: TRBJ1-1; size: -; DNA: TGTGCCAGTACCCCCACTTTGAACACTGAAGCTTTCTTT; CDR3: CASTPTLNTEAFF
V: TRBV5-1; D: -; J: TRBJ2-1; size: -; DNA: TGCGCCAGCAGCTCGACACATCTAGCGAACTTGTACAATGAGCAGTTCTTC; CDR3: CASSSTHLANLYNEQFF
V: TRBV6-5; D: TRBD1; J: TRBJ2-7; size: few; DNA: TGTGCCAGCAGTTACTCGGGACAGGGCGGCGAGCAGTACTTC; CDR3: CASSYSGQGGEQYF
V: TRBV29-1; D: -; J: TRBJ2-1; size: -; DNA: TGCAGCGTCCAACCTACACTAGGCCTTTACAATGAGCAGTTCTTC; CDR3: CSVQPTLGLYNEQFF
V: TRBV15; D: -; J: TRBJ2-2; size: -; DNA: TGTGCCACCAGCTTAAAGAACACCGGGGAGCTGTTTTTT; CDR3: CATSLKNTGELFF
V: TRBV5-1; D: TRBD2; J: TRBJ2-2; size: -; DNA: TGCGCCAGCAGCTTGGGGAATAGCGGGATCACCGGGGAGCTGTTTTTT; CDR3: CASSLGNSGITGELFF
V: TRBV5-4; D: -; J: TRBJ2-5; size: few; DNA: TGTGCCAGCAGCCCCCCAGAGCAGGTCGGGACCCAGTACTTC; CDR3: CASSPPEQVGTQYF
V: TRBV5-4; D: -; J: TRBJ1-1; size: -; DNA: TGTGCCAGCAGCTTGCGACCGTTCCGGAAAGGGGACACTGAAGCTTTCTTT; CDR3: CASSLRPFRKGDTEAFF
V: TRBV5-1; D: -; J: TRBJ2-1; size: -; DNA: TGCGCCAGCAGCTTGCTGGCGGCATCATACAATGAGCAGTTCTTC; CDR3: CASSLLAASYNEQFF
V: TRBV11-2; D: TRBD1; J: TRBJ1-6; size: -; DNA: TGTGCCAGCAGCTTAGACCCAGGGGGCGCAGATTCACCCCTCCACTTT; CDR3: CASSLDPGGADSPLHF
V: TRBV21-1; D: -; J: TRBJ2-1; size: -; DNA: TGTGCCAGCAGCAAAAAAGAGAGACAGAAGAGCTCCTACAATGAGCAGTTCTTC; CDR3: CASSKKERQKSSYNEQFF
V: TRBV4-1; D: -; J: TRBJ1-2; size: once; DNA: TGCGCCAGCAGCCAAGGGGCTGCGAGCTTCTATGGCTACACCTTC; CDR3: CASSQGAASFYGYTF
V: TRBV19; D: -; J: TRBJ1-2; size: -; DNA: TGTGCCAGTAGTATTCTCAGGGGTAACTATGGCTACACCTTC; CDR3: CASSILRGNYGYTF
V: TRBV5-4; D: TRBD1; J: TRBJ1-1; size: -; DNA: TGTGCCAGCAGCCTCCCTGACAGGGGTCGTACTGAAGCTTTCTTT; CDR3: CASSLPDRGRTEAFF
V: TRBV7-2; D: TRBD2; J: TRBJ2-7; size: -; DNA: TGTGCCAGCAGCTTTGTTAGCGGGGGTTCCTACGAGCAGTACTTC; CDR3: CASSFVSGGSYEQYF
V: TRBV19; D: -; J: TRBJ2-4; size: -; DNA: TGTGCCAGTAGTATATCAGCGCACGCCAGTATTCAGTACTTC; CDR3: CASSISAHASIQYF
V: TRBV12-3/TRBV12-4; D: -; J: TRBJ2-7; size: -; DNA: TGTGCCAGCACCGAGACTAATCAGGACGAGCAGTACTTC; CDR3: CASTETNQDEQYF
V: TRBV27; D: -; J: TRBJ1-1; size: -; DNA: TGTGCCAGCAGTTTAGGGCAGAACACTGAAGCTTTCTTT; CDR3: CASSLGQNTEAFF
V: TRBV10-3; D: -; J: TRBJ1-1; size: -; DNA: TGTGCCATCAGGAGGGATGTGAACACTGAAGCTTTCTTT; CDR3: CAIRRDVNTEAFF
V: TRBV2; D: -; J: TRBJ1-2; size: -; DNA: TGTGCCAGCAGGGCTCAACGGGGGGTGTTTGGCTACACCTTC; CDR3: CASRAQRGVFGYTF
V: TRBV6-5; D: -; J: TRBJ2-7; size: -; DNA: TGTGCCAGCAGCCGGGACATATCCTACGAGCAGTACTTC; CDR3: CASSRDISYEQYF
V: TRBV3-1/TRBV3-2; D: -; J: TRBJ2-5; size: -; DNA: TGTGCCAGCAGCCTAACAGACGAGACCCAGTACTTC; CDR3: CASSLTDETQYF
V: TRBV7-9; D: -; J: TRBJ2-4; size: few; DNA: TGTGCCAGCAGCCCCTCCCCGCAGGGCCTAGCCAAAAACATTCAGTACTTC; CDR3: CASSPSPQGLAKNIQYF
V: TRBV6-5; D: -; J: TRBJ1-1; size: -; DNA: TGTGCCAGCAGTTCCCCTAGGAACACTGAAGCTTTCTTT; CDR3: CASSSPRNTEAFF
V: TRBV6-5; D: -; J: TRBJ2-2; size: -; DNA: TGTGCCAGCAGTTTAAGCGCGAACACCGGGGAGCTGTTTTTT; CDR3: CASSLSANTGELFF
V: TRBV10-3; D: TRBD2; J: TRBJ2-1; size: -; DNA: TGTGCCACAGGGACTAGCTCCTACAATGAGCAGTTCTTC; CDR3: CATGTSSYNEQFF